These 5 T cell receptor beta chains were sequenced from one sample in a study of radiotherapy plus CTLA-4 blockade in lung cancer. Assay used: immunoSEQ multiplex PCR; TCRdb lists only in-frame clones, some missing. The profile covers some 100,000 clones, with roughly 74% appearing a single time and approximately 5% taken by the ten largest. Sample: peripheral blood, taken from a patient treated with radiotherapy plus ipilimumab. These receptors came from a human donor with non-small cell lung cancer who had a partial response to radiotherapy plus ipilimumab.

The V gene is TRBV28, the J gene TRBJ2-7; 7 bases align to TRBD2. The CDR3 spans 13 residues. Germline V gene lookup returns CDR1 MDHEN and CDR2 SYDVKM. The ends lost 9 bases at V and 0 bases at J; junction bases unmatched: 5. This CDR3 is CASKSGGSYEQYV. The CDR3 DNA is TGTGCCAGTAAATCGGGGGGCTCCTACGAGCAGTACGTC.

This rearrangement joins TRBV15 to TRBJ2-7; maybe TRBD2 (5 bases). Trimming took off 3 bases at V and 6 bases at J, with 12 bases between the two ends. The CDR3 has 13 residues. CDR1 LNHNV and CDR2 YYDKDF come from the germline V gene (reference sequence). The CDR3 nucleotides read TGTGCCACCAGCAGTTTGCAAGGGAGCGAGCAGTACGTC. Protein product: CATSSLQGSEQYV.

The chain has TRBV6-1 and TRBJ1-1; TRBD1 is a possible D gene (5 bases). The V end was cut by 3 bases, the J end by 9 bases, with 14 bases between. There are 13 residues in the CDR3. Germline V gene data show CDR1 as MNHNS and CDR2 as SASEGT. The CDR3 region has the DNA TGTGCCAGCAGTGACGGCGGTCAGGGTAAAGCTTTCTTT. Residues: CASSDGGQGKAFF.

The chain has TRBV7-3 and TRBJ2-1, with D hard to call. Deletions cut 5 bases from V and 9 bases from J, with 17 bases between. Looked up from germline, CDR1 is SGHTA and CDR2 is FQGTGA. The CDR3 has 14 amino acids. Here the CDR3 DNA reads TGTGCCAGCAGCGAGCAAGACATCTCCCCTGAGCAGTTCTTC. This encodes CASSEQDISPEQFF. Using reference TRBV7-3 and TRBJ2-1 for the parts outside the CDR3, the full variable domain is GAGVSQTPSNKVTEKGKYVELRCDPISGHTALYWYRQSLGQGPEFLIYFQGTGAADDSGLPNDRFFAVRPEGSVSTLKIQRTERGDSAVYLCASSEQDISPEQFFGPGTRLTVL.

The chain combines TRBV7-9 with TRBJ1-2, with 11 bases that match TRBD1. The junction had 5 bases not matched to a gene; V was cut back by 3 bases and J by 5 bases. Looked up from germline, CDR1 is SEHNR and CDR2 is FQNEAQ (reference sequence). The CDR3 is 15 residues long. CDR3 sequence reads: CASSFGTGGRYGYTF. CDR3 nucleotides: TGTGCCAGCAGCTTTGGGACAGGGGGTAGATATGGCTACACCTTC.